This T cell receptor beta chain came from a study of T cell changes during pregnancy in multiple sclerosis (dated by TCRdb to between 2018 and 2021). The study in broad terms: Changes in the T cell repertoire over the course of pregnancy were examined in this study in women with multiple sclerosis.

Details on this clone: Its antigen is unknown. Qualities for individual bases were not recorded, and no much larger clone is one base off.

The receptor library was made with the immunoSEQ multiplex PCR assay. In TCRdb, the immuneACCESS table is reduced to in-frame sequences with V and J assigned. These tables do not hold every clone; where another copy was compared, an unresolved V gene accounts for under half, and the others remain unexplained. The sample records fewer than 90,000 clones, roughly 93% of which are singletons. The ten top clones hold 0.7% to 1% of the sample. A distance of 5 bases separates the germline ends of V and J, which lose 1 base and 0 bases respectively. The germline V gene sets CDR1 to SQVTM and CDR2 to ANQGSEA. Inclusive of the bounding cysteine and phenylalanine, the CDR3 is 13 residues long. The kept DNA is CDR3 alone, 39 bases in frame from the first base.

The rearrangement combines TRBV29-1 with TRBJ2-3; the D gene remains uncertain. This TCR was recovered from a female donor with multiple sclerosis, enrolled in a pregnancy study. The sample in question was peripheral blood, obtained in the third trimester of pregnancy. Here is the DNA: TGCAGCGTTGAAGGCAGTAGCACAGATACGCAGTATTTT. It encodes CSVEGSSTDTQYF.